The clone carrying this T cell receptor (beta chain) was counted a few times. The antigen remains unidentified. These data come from a study of cytomegalovirus exposure and HLA in healthy donors. Whole-study context: Caucasian-associated ancestry cluster membership applied to about four fifths of over 350 genotyped donors. Broader study findings: It was approximately 170 TCR beta chains that were listed as cytomegalovirus-associated. Accurate HLA-A and HLA-B prediction from TCR beta sequences was reported for most subjects. Later, an analysis found that common viral pathogens appeared to be linked with several of the most significant clusters.

PCR used 60 Vbeta primers and 13 Jbeta primers. Produced via immunoSEQ multiplex PCR; TCRdb's table is partial and in-frame only. The data show 110,000 to 150,000 clones, with roughly 70% seen just once and over 6% held by the top ten. Per germline, CDR1 LNHDA and CDR2 SQIVND (reference sequence). The CDR3 loop spans 15 amino acids. With 3 bases clipped from V and 0 bases from J, the junction kept 2 bases outside the gene matches. Sequences were obtained from PBMCs. This clonotype was obtained from a man aged 25-45 years in good health and CMV-seronegative. The chain combines TRBV19 with TRBJ2-7; 10 nucleotides align to TRBD2. CDR3 amino acids: CASSIVAGGSYEQYF. In DNA, the CDR3 is TGTGCCAGTAGTATCGTAGCGGGAGGCTCCTACGAGCAGTACTTC. The full variable domain, in which reference TRBV19 and TRBJ2-7 provide the parts outside the CDR3, is DGGITQSPKYLFRKEGQNVTLSCEQNLNHDAMYWYRQDPGQGLRLIYYSQIVNDFQKGDIAEGYSVSREKKESFPLTVTSAQKNPTAFYLCASSIVAGGSYEQYFGPGTRLTVT.